The sequence of this TCR beta chain was determined in a study of vaccination and CD4 T cells after COVID-19. Study-level information: The study collected post-vaccine samples a median around 67 days after dose two, with a range of 14 to 241. Whole-study findings and limits: Relatively few convalescent patients were studied; early post-infection timepoints were not included.

Treatment defined: approximately 9-day PBMC culture with coronavirus spike peptide pools or control peptides (ViraFEST assay). IL-2 at around 9.4 IU/ml and peptide pools at roughly 11 ug/ml were added to PBMCs cultured at a few million per well. This clonotype turned up a few times. What it recognizes is unknown. This CDR3 has 17 amino acids. Sequencing of cultured CD4+ T cell DNA used the Oncomine TCR Beta short-read assay. TCRdb re-analysed the PCR reads in MiXCR, keeping a single row per CDR3 protein. The table includes 10,000 to 11,000 distinct CDR3 sequences, 55% to 75% detected once. This sequence joins TRBV21-1 and TRBJ1-5; the DNA was not compared with TRBD1, the D call given in the table. TRBV21-1 is a pseudogene locus. The clonotype originates from a human donor who had recovered from COVID-19. The sample taken for sequencing was CD4+ T cells from blood, cultured in vitro. The CDR3 sequence: CASSAEAGTYSNQPQHF. The CDR3 DNA reads TGTGCCAGCAGCGCGGAGGCAGGGACCTATAGCAATCAGCCCCAGCATTTT.